This TCR beta chain was captured by sequencing in a study of cytomegalovirus exposure and HLA in healthy donors. There are 18 residues in the CDR3. Germline V gene lookup returns CDR1 PRHDT and CDR2 FYEKMQ (reference sequence). V gave up 5 bases and J gave up 2 bases; unmatched junction bases: 15. PCR involved 60 Vbeta and 13 Jbeta primers. Assay: immunoSEQ multiplex PCR; the TCRdb copy retains only in-frame clones and omits some. The repertoire holds 150,000 or so clones, about four fifths seen once, with around 4.7% in the top ten. This rearrangement joins TRBV13 to TRBJ2-7; TRBD2 matches 10 bases. The receptor comes from a woman between 18 and 30 years old in good health and CMV-seropositive. Input material: PBMCs. CDR3 residues: CASSVQAGGQSIAYEQYF. The CDR3 DNA reads as TGTGCCAGCAGCGTCCAAGCGGGGGGGCAAAGTATAGCCTACGAGCAGTACTTC.